A single T cell receptor (beta chain) is shown here with its context. Its antigen is not identified. TCR beta CDR3 region amplification was performed from RNA transcripts. First-round RT-PCR with HTBI primers amplified the TCR CDR3 region. One entry per CDR3 protein results from TCRdb running MiXCR on the multiplex PCR reads. The repertoire includes under 650,000 distinct CDR3 sequences, 15% to 20% of them detected once, and less than 4.5% sits in the top ten. The CDR3 consists of 11 residues. Germline CDR1 and CDR2: MNHNS and SASEGT. The ends were cut back, 7 bases at V and 4 bases at J, with 8 bases in the middle. This sample stems from a study of T cells in Graves' hyperthyroidism and ophthalmopathy. Study observations and caveats: Also found in blood were most expanded thyroid clonotypes above 0.001.

The sample comprised blood. The chain links TRBV6-1 to TRBJ2-7; D remains unclear. The clonotype was recovered from a woman in her twenties or thirties with Graves' hyperthyroidism. The CDR3 region is CASKVGYEQYF. The CDR3 bases are TGTGCCAGCAAGGTGGGTTACGAGCAGTACTTC.